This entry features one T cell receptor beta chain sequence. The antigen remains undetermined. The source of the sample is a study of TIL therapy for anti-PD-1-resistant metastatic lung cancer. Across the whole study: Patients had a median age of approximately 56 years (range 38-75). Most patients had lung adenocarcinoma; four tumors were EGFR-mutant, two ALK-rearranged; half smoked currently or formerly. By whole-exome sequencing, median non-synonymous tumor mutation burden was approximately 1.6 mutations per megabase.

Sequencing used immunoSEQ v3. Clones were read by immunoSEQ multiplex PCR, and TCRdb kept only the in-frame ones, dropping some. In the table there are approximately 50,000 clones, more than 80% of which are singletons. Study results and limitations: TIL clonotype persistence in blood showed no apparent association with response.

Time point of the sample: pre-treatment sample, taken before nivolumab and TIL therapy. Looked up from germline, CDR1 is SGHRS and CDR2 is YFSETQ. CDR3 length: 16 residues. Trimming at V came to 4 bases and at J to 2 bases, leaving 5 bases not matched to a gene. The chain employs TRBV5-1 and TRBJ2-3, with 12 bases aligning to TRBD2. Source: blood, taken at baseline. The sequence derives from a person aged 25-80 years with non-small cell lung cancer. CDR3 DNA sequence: TGCGCCAGCAGCAAGACTAGCGGGGGTGACACAGATACGCAGTATTTT. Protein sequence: CASSKTSGGDTDTQYF.